A selection of T cell receptor beta chains follows, all from one sample in a study of blood T cell repertoires in COVID-19. The repertoire was sequenced with immunoSEQ multiplex PCR; TCRdb's copy has only in-frame clones and lacks some. The profile covers around 65,000 clones, with approximately 78% appearing a single time and 15% to 18% taken by the ten largest. The sample consisted of peripheral blood. All receptors derive from an elderly man with acute or convalescent COVID-19. Both conserved end residues are part of each CDR3. D genes are given only for firm matches. Clone size is given for some rows only: seen once, a few or many times, or a class if the clone is expanded.

j_call,clone_size,d_call,v_call,cdr3_aa,cdr3_nt
TRBJ1-4,few,-,TRBV27,CASSPKAGEKLFF,TGTGCCAGCAGTCCAAAGGCGGGTGAAAAACTGTTTTTT
TRBJ1-5,-,-,TRBV6-2/TRBV6-3,CASSYSRTANQPQHF,TGTGCCAGCAGTTACTCGAGGACAGCAAATCAGCCCCAGCATTTT
TRBJ1-3,few,-,TRBV11-2,CASSLGQERGNTIYF,TGTGCCAGCAGCTTAGGACAGGAGAGAGGAAACACCATATATTTT
TRBJ1-4,-,-,TRBV27,CASSLWGQANEKLFF,TGTGCCAGCAGTTTATGGGGGCAGGCTAATGAAAAACTGTTTTTT
TRBJ2-3,-,-,TRBV6-6,CASSYSGNTDTQYF,TGTGCCAGCAGTTACTCGGGCAACACAGATACGCAGTATTTT
TRBJ1-1,-,-,TRBV28,CASSSPFEGNTEAFF,TGTGCCAGCAGTTCCCCATTTGAGGGAAACACTGAAGCTTTCTTT
TRBJ1-3,-,-,TRBV6-5,CAGRRSVGAGNTIYF,TGTGCCGGAAGACGGAGCGTTGGAGCTGGAAACACCATATATTTT
TRBJ2-7,-,-,TRBV5-4,CASSLNGYEQYF,TGTGCCAGCAGCTTGAACGGCTACGAGCAGTACTTC
TRBJ2-1,-,TRBD1,TRBV6-2/TRBV6-3,CASSYGQGAGYNEQFF,TGTGCCAGCAGTTACGGTCAGGGGGCGGGATACAATGAGCAGTTCTTC
TRBJ1-6,-,TRBD1,TRBV6-2/TRBV6-3,CASSYMAGGRNSPLHF,TGTGCCAGCAGTTACATGGCAGGGGGTCGAAATTCACCCCTCCACTTT
TRBJ2-3,-,TRBD1,TRBV12-3/TRBV12-4,CASSTRDSVTQYF,TGTGCCAGCAGTACTCGGGACAGCGTTACGCAGTATTTT
TRBJ1-1,-,-,TRBV29-1,CSANSGVTEAFF,TGCAGCGCAAACAGCGGGGTTACTGAAGCTTTCTTT
TRBJ2-7,-,-,TRBV19,CASSSSTRMGEQYF,TGTGCCAGTAGTTCCTCGACACGGATGGGTGAGCAGTACTTC
TRBJ2-7,-,-,TRBV27,CASSLLYEQYF,TGTGCCAGCAGCCTCCTCTACGAGCAGTACTTC
TRBJ2-1,-,TRBD2,TRBV7-9,CASSPGLAGDNEQFF,TGTGCCAGCAGCCCAGGACTAGCGGGAGACAATGAGCAGTTCTTC
TRBJ1-1,-,-,TRBV10-2,CASSEEVGNTEAFF,TGCGCCAGCAGTGAGGAGGTGGGGAACACTGAAGCTTTCTTT
TRBJ2-7,-,TRBD1,TRBV4-2,CASSQDRDRGIYEQYF,TGTGCCAGCAGCCAAGATAGGGACAGGGGGATCTACGAGCAGTACTTC
TRBJ2-7,-,-,TRBV28,CASSFPSYRYRAEQYF,TGTGCCAGCAGTTTCCCCTCTTACCGCTACAGGGCCGAGCAGTACTTC
TRBJ1-2,few,TRBD1,TRBV7-9,CASSSAIQGVNGYTF,TGTGCCAGCAGCTCAGCTATACAGGGGGTAAATGGCTACACCTTC
TRBJ1-1,-,-,TRBV6-5,CASTHKRSTEAFF,TGTGCCAGCACCCACAAGAGGTCCACTGAAGCTTTCTTT
TRBJ1-4,-,-,TRBV4-3,CASSQSGTRVEKLFF,TGCGCCAGCAGCCAGTCTGGGACACGAGTTGAAAAACTGTTTTTT
TRBJ2-6,once,-,TRBV15,CATSRAGYGANVLTF,TGTGCCACCAGCAGAGCGGGTTATGGGGCCAACGTCCTGACTTTC
TRBJ2-5,-,TRBD1,TRBV13,CASSFLGQARETQYF,TGTGCCAGCAGCTTCCTCGGACAGGCTAGGGAGACCCAGTACTTC
TRBJ2-7,once,-,TRBV4-3,CASSLVAGTFNREQYF,TGCGCCAGCAGCCTCGTCGCCGGGACTTTTAATAGGGAGCAGTACTTC
TRBJ2-2,few,-,TRBV2,CASSGLINTGELFF,TGTGCCAGCTCGGGACTGATAAACACCGGGGAGCTGTTTTTT
TRBJ2-6,once,TRBD1,TRBV7-9,CASSSGQGASGANVLTF,TGTGCCAGCAGTTCGGGACAGGGGGCGTCTGGGGCCAACGTCCTGACTTTC
TRBJ1-3,-,-,TRBV7-8,CASTLTLNVDRHSGNTIYF,TGTGCCAGCACCCTCACCCTCAATGTAGACAGGCACTCTGGAAACACCATATATTTT
TRBJ1-2,-,-,TRBV18,CASSPVTGLHYGYTF,TGTGCCAGCTCACCAGTTACAGGGCTTCACTATGGCTACACCTTC
TRBJ2-1,-,TRBD2,TRBV19,CASSRAGGANEQFF,TGTGCCAGTAGCAGAGCGGGAGGGGCCAATGAGCAGTTCTTC
TRBJ2-3,-,-,TRBV9,CASSVTSKDTQYF,TGTGCCAGCAGCGTTACTAGCAAAGATACGCAGTATTTT
TRBJ2-1,-,-,TRBV24-1,CATSVEGRADNEQFF,TGTGCCACCAGTGTTGAGGGCAGAGCTGACAATGAGCAGTTCTTC
TRBJ2-1,-,TRBD2,TRBV19,CASSIDLSGRSGQFF,TGTGCCAGTAGTATAGACCTTAGCGGGAGGTCAGGGCAGTTCTTC
TRBJ2-7,-,-,TRBV6-2/TRBV6-3,CASSLYFSYEQYF,TGTGCCAGCAGCCTTTACTTCTCCTACGAGCAGTACTTC
TRBJ2-3,-,-,TRBV18,CASSPPGGHHTDTQYF,TGTGCCAGCTCACCACCGGGCGGGCATCACACAGATACGCAGTATTTT
TRBJ2-7,once,TRBD2,TRBV18,CASSPRYGGDSYEQYF,TGTGCCAGCTCACCACGTTACGGGGGGGACTCCTACGAGCAGTACTTC
TRBJ2-7,-,-,TRBV5-4,CASTSAPSRYDEQYF,TGTGCCAGCACCTCCGCCCCTAGCCGGTATGACGAGCAGTACTTC
TRBJ2-3,-,TRBD2,TRBV5-1,CASSLGGLETQYF,TGCGCCAGCAGCTTGGGGGGACTAGAGACGCAGTATTTT
TRBJ1-4,-,-,TRBV7-8,CASSLAQGREKLFF,TGTGCCAGCAGCTTAGCCCAGGGTAGGGAAAAACTGTTTTTT
TRBJ2-7,-,-,TRBV9,CASSVGAGFSYEQYF,TGTGCCAGCAGCGTAGGTGCGGGCTTCTCCTACGAGCAGTACTTC
TRBJ1-1,-,-,TRBV6-6,CASALVLGGDTEAFF,TGTGCCAGCGCCCTCGTCTTGGGAGGGGACACTGAAGCTTTCTTT
TRBJ1-2,-,-,TRBV12-3/TRBV12-4,CASSIQGNGYTF,TGTGCCAGCAGTATCCAGGGCAATGGCTACACCTTC
TRBJ2-5,-,TRBD1,TRBV25-1,CASSISDRAFWTQYF,TGTGCCAGCAGTATTTCGGACAGGGCCTTTTGGACCCAGTACTTC
TRBJ1-2,-,-,TRBV7-2,CASREGLSYGYTF,TGTGCCAGCAGGGAGGGTCTTAGCTATGGCTACACCTTC
TRBJ2-2,-,TRBD2,TRBV4-1,CASSQDYGRVQGGELFF,TGCGCCAGCAGCCAAGATTACGGGAGGGTACAGGGCGGGGAGCTGTTTTTT
TRBJ2-1,-,TRBD2,TRBV5-4,CASSAELAVYNEQFF,TGTGCCAGCAGCGCTGAACTAGCGGTCTACAATGAGCAGTTCTTC
TRBJ2-3,-,TRBD2,TRBV7-3,CASGLAGGDTQYF,TGTGCCAGCGGACTAGCGGGAGGAGATACGCAGTATTTT
TRBJ1-1,-,-,TRBV7-2,CASSLDSDTEAFF,TGTGCCAGCAGCTTAGATTCTGACACTGAAGCTTTCTTT